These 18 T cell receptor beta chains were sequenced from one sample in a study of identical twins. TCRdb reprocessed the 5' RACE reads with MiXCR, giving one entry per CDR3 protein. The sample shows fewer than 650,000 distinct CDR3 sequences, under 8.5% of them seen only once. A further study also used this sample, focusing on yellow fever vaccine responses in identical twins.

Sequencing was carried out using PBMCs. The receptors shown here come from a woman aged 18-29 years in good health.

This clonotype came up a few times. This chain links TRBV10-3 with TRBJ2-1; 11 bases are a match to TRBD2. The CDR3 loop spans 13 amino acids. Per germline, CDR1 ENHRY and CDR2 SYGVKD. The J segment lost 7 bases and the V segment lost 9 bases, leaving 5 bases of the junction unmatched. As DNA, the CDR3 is TGTGCCATTCGTAGCGGGGGGGCAAATGAGCAGTTCTTC. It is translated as CAIRSGGANEQFF.

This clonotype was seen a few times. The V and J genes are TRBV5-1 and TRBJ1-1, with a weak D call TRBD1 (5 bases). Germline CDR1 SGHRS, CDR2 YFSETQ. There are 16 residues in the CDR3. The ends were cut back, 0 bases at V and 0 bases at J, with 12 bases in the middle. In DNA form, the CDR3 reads TGCGCCAGCAGCTTGGCCCCGGGGGTGATGAACACTGAAGCTTTCTTT. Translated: CASSLAPGVMNTEAFF.

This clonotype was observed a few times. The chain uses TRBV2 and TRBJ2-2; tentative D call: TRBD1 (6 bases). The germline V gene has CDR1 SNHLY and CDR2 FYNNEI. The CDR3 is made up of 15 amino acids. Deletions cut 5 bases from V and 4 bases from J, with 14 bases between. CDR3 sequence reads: CASSYRDLGTGELFF. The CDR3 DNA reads TGTGCCAGCAGTTACAGGGACCTCGGCACCGGGGAGCTGTTTTTT. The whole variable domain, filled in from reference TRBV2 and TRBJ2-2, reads EPEVTQTPSHQVTQMGQEVILRCVPISNHLYFYWYRQILGQKVEFLVSFYNNEISEKSEIFDDQFSVERPDGSNFTLKIRSTKLEDSAMYFCASSYRDLGTGELFFGEGSRLTVL.

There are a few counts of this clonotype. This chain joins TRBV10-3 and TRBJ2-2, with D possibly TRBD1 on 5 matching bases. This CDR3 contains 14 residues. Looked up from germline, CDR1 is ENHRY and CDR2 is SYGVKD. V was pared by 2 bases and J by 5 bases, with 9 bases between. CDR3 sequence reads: CAISEDRDTGELFF. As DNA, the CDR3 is TGTGCCATCAGTGAGGACAGAGATACCGGGGAGCTGTTTTTT.

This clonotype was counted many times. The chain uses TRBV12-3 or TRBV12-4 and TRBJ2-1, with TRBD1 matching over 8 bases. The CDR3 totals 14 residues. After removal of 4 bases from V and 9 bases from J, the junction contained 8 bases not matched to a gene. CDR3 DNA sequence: TGTGCCAGCAGTTCAGGGGGCCGATTAGGTGAGCAGTTCTTC. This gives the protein CASSSGGRLGEQFF.

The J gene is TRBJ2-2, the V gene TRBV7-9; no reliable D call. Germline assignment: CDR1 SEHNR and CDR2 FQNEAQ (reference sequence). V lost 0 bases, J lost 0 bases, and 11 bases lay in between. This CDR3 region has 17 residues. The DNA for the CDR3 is TGTGCCAGCAGCTTAGCCGAAACACTCGCGAACACCGGGGAGCTGTTTTTT. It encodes CASSLAETLANTGELFF.

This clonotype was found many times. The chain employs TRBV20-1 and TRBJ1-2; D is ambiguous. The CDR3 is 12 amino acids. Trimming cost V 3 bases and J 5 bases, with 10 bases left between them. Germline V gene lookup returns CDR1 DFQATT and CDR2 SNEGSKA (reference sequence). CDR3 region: CSASPLSYGYTF. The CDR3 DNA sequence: TGCAGTGCTAGTCCCTTATCTTATGGCTACACCTTC.

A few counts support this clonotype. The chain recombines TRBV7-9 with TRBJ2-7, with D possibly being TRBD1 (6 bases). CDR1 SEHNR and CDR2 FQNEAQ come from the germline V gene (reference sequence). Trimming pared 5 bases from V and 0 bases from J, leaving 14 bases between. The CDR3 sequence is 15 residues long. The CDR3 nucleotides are TGTGCCAGCAGCCCCTGGGACACCGGCTCCTACGAGCAGTACTTC. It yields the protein CASSPWDTGSYEQYF.

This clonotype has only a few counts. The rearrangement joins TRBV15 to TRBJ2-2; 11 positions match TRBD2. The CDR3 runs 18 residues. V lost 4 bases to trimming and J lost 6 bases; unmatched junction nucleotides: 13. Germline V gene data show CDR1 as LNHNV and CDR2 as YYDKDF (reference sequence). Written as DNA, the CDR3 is TGTGCCACCAGCATAAAACACCTAGCGGGGGGTATCCCCGGGGAGCTGTTTTTT. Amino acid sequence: CATSIKHLAGGIPGELFF.

CDR3 sequence (DNA): TGTGCCAGCAGCGTCCTGGGGTCTGACACTGAAGCTTTCTTT. Translating gives CASSVLGSDTEAFF. V is TRBV7-9 and J is TRBJ1-1; D ambiguous. V shed 5 bases and J shed 3 bases, with 13 bases lying between them. This CDR3 has 14 amino acids. Germline CDR1 and CDR2: SEHNR and FQNEAQ (reference sequence).

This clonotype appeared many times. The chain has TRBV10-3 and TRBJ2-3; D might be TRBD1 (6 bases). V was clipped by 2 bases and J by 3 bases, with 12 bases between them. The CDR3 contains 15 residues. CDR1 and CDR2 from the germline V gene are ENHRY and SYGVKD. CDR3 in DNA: TGTGCCATCAGTGAGCAACAGGGTGGTACAGATACGCAGTATTTT. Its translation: CAISEQQGGTDTQYF.

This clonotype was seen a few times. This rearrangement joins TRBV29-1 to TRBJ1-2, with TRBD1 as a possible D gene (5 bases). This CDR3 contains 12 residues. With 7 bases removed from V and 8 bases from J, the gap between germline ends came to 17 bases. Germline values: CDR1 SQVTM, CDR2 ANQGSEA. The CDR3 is CSADKGSIGYTF. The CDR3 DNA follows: TGCAGCGCGGACAAAGGGTCTATCGGCTACACCTTC.

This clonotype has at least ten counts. CDR3 nucleotides: TGTGCCAGCAGTTTGTATGCAATCGATCCGGGACACGATACGCAGTATTTT. The encoded protein is CASSLYAIDPGHDTQYF. This chain links TRBV28 with TRBJ2-3; maybe TRBD1 (6 bases). Germline values: CDR1 MDHEN, CDR2 SYDVKM. CDR3 length: 17 residues. V was trimmed by 3 bases and J by 6 bases, leaving 22 bases between them. The variable domain in full, with the rest retrieved from reference TRBV28 and TRBJ2-3, is DVKVTQSSRYLVKRTGEKVFLECVQDMDHENMFWYRQDPGLGLRLIYFSYDVKMKEKGDIPEGYSVSREKKERFSLILESASTNQTSMYLCASSLYAIDPGHDTQYFGPGTRLTVL.

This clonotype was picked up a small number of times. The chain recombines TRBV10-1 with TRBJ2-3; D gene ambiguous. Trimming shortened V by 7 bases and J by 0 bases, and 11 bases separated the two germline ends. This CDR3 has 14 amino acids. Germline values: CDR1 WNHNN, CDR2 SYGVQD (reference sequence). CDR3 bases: TGCGCCAGCACCGAGGCACGTAGCACAGATACGCAGTATTTT. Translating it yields CASTEARSTDTQYF.

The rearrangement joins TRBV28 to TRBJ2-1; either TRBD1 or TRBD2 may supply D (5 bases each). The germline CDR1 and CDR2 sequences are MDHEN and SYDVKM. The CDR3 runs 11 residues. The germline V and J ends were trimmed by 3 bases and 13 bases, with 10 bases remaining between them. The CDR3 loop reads CASSFRDLQFF. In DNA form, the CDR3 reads TGTGCCAGCAGTTTTCGGGACCTTCAGTTCTTC.

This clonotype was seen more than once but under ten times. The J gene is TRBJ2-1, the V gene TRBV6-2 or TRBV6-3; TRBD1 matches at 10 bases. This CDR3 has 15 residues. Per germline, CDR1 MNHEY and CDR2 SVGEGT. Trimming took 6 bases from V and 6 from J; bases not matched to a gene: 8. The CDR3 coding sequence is TGTGCCAGCAGCCCGCTCAGGACAGGGGGCAATGAGCAGTTCTTC. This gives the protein CASSPLRTGGNEQFF.

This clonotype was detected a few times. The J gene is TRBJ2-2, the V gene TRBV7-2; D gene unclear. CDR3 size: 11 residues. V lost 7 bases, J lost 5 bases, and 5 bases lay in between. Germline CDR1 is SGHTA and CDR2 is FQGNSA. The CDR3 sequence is CASKQTGELFF. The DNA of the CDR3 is TGTGCCAGCAAGCAAACCGGGGAGCTGTTTTTT.

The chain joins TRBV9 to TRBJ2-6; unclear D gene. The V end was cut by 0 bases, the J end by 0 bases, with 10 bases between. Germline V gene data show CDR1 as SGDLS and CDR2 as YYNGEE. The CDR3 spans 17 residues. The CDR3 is CASSVGGFPSGANVLTF. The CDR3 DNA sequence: TGTGCCAGCAGCGTAGGAGGATTCCCCTCTGGGGCCAACGTCCTGACTTTC.